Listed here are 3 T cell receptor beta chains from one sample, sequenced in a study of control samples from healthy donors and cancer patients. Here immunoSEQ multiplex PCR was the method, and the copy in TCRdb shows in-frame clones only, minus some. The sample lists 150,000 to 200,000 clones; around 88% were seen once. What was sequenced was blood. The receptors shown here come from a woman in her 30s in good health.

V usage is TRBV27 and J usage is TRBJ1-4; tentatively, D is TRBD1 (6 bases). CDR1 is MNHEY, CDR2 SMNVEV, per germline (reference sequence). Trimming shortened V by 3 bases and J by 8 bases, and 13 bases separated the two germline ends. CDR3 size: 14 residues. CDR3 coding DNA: TGTGCCAGCAGTTTCGCCTGGGGGGGCGAAAAACTGTTTTTT. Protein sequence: CASSFAWGGEKLFF.

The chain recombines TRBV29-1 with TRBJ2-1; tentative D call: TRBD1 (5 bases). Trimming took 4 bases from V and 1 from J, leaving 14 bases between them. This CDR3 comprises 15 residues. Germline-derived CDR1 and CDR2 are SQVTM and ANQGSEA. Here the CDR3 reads CSVAPFQGSYNEQFF. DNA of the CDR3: TGCAGCGTTGCCCCTTTTCAGGGATCCTACAATGAGCAGTTCTTC.

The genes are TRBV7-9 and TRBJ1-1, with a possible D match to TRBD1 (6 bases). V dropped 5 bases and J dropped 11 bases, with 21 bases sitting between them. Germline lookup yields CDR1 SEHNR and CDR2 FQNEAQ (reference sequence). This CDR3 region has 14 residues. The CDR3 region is CASSLEGVQGRAFF. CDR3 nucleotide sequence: TGTGCCAGCAGCCTAGAAGGTGTACAGGGACGCGCTTTCTTT.